This section outlines one TCR beta chain sequence together with its context. Its cognate antigen has yet to be identified. Base qualities are not recorded, but no much larger clone differs from it by a single base. This specimen belongs to a study of CD8 T cells in Susac syndrome (dated by TCRdb to the late 2010s). With respect to the entire study: Of the Susac syndrome patients who were sequenced, 5 or 6 had clinically active disease and eight were in clinical remission. Repertoire sequencing was used to test whether CD8+ T cell activation and differentiation in Susac syndrome was antigen driven. At the time of blood withdrawal, Susac syndrome patients were either therapy-naive, taking corticosteroids (with some also receiving IVIg), or on IVIg alone. Clonality of the CD8+ T cell repertoire was compared between more than 10 healthy donors, about 14 Susac syndrome patients and 15 multiple sclerosis patients. Paper-wide results and their limitations: The number of individuals in the TCR sequencing and HLA analysis was acknowledged as relatively small. Susac syndrome CD8+ repertoires showed clonal expansion, highest in CD8+ TEMRA cells and greater in clinically active than remitting patients. Looking at Susac-specific public clones, the researchers identified some 15 in the total CD8+ repertoire and about 5 in the CD8+ TEMRA repertoire.

RNA was extracted using the RNeasy kit, and roughly 0.5 to 1 ug of the RNA was reverse transcribed with random hexamers. The immunoSEQ multiplex PCR assay, covering 54 Vbeta and 13 Jbeta segments, was used to amplify TCR beta CDR3 regions. PCR amplification bias was corrected using a synthetic template baseline for primer optimization and computational correction. As for the original processing: Reads were annotated to V, D and J genes according to IMGT and were analyzed with immunoSEQ Analyzer, with only productive sequences retained. Clonality was computed as one minus Shannon entropy normalized by log2 of the number of productive unique sequences. For each patient and control, public and private clones were evaluated within the 100 most prevalent clones. A clone was defined as Susac-specific if it was absent from the healthy and MS cohorts, from 1052 published viral clones and from other ImmuneACCESS disease sequences. Clones were called with MiXCR by TCRdb after fastp trimmed the public reads at Q25, and only in-frame beta chains were retained. Every CDR3 protein is listed once, alongside the most common genes and DNA of its rows. Clone size and V and J calls follow TCRdb, not the original study. The sample includes approximately 94,000 distinct CDR3 sequences, with roughly 96% observed a single time. 0.25% to 0.35% of the sample comes from the top ten.

High-throughput TCR beta sequencing profiled peripheral blood CD8+ and CD4+ T cells from healthy donors, Susac syndrome patients and multiple sclerosis patients. The Susac syndrome patients fulfilled recently defined diagnostic criteria for definite or probable disease. Bulk CD8+ and CD4+ T cells were purified by magnetic negative isolation, while CD8+ TEMRA cells were enriched using FACS. Blood was collected in EDTA tubes and processed within 24 hours, with PBMCs isolated through density gradient centrifugation. PBMCs destined for TCR sequencing were cryopreserved in liquid nitrogen and later thawed in a 37 °C water bath. A purity of at least 90% was achieved for sorted or isolated CD4+, CD8+ and CD8+ TEMRA cells. The CDR1 and CDR2 encoded by the germline V gene are MNHNS and SASEGT. The germline V end is reduced by 6 bases and the J end by 1 base; junction bases left unmatched: 5. The CDR3 starts with the cysteine, ends with the phenylalanine, and has 16 residues. CDR3 DNA only is kept here, 48 bases in frame from base 1.

The sequenced material came from CD8+ T cells from PBMCs. This chain is built from TRBV6-1 and TRBJ2-5; 13 bases in the junction line up with TRBD2. This sequence originates from a human donor with Susac syndrome. The nucleotide sequence is given as TGTGCCAGCAGCCTACTAGCGGGAGGGGGCCAAGAGACCCAGTACTTC. Translation gives CASSLLAGGGQETQYF.